This entry lists 21 T cell receptor beta chains sequenced from one sample in a study of shared T cell receptors in the human thymus. Generated by immunoSEQ multiplex PCR, the TCRdb table keeps only in-frame clones and is missing some. The sample lists hundreds of thousands of clones, approximately 85% occurring once. This sample was shared with a second study, whose subject was human thymus T cells.

Sequences were obtained from thymocytes. The origin of the receptors is a girl under three years old with a congenital heart defect.

This rearrangement joins TRBV27 to TRBJ1-1, with 11 bases identical to TRBD1. The germline V gene encodes CDR1 MNHEY and CDR2 SMNVEV (reference sequence). Losses at the gene ends were 0 bases for V and 7 bases for J; bases not matched to a gene: 7. The CDR3 has 16 residues. This CDR3 reads CASSLSNGTGGDEAFF. CDR3 nucleotide sequence: TGTGCCAGCAGTTTATCGAACGGGACAGGGGGTGATGAAGCTTTCTTT.

The CDR3 protein is CASTTGLVYTEAFF. The CDR3 DNA reads as TGTGCCAGTACGACAGGGTTAGTCTACACTGAAGCTTTCTTT. The V gene is TRBV28, the J gene TRBJ1-1, with 7 bases that match TRBD1. Germline CDR1 is MDHEN and CDR2 is SYDVKM. The CDR3 contains 14 residues. Trimming at V came to 9 bases and at J to 3 bases, leaving 10 bases not matched to a gene.

The chain joins TRBV28 to TRBJ1-6, with D possibly being TRBD1 (6 bases). The CDR3 contains 17 residues. V was trimmed by 1 base and J by 6 bases, leaving 16 bases between them. Germline CDR1 is MDHEN and CDR2 is SYDVKM. CDR3 residues: CASSLFRRGALNSPLHF. Written as DNA, the CDR3 is TGTGCCAGCAGTTTATTCCGCAGGGGCGCCCTTAATTCACCCCTCCACTTT.

The chain combines TRBV18 with TRBJ1-2; weak D call: TRBD1 (6 bases). Per the germline V gene, CDR1 is KGHSH and CDR2 is LQKENI. The CDR3 is made up of 15 amino acids. V gave up 6 bases and J gave up 2 bases, with 16 bases separating them. The CDR3 is CASSRKGVENYGYTF. The DNA for the CDR3 is TGTGCCAGCTCCAGAAAGGGGGTCGAGAACTATGGCTACACCTTC.

V is TRBV14 and J is TRBJ1-5, with D possibly being TRBD1 (6 bases). The germline V gene encodes CDR1 SGHDN and CDR2 FVKESK. The CDR3 has 14 residues. V dropped 4 bases and J dropped 4 bases, with 11 bases sitting between them. The CDR3 protein is CASSPGHANQPQHF. The CDR3 coding sequence is TGTGCCAGCAGCCCGGGACACGCGAATCAGCCCCAGCATTTT. The whole variable domain, remainder taken from reference TRBV14 and TRBJ1-5, is EAGVTQFPSHSVIEKGQTVTLRCDPISGHDNLYWYRRVMGKEIKFLLHFVKESKQDESGMPNNRFLAERTGGTYSTLKVQPAELEDSGVYFCASSPGHANQPQHFGDGTRLSIL.

The sample holds one count of this clone. The V and J genes are TRBV19 and TRBJ1-3; 8 bases fit TRBD1. Per the germline V gene, CDR1 is LNHDA and CDR2 is SQIVND (reference sequence). The CDR3 is 17 amino acids. The V segment lost 8 bases and the J segment 3 bases; nucleotides outside the gene matches: 15. CDR3 coding DNA: TGTGCCAGTCGGCCTGTCTTCGACAGGGGATTTGGAAACACCATATATTTT. It codes for CASRPVFDRGFGNTIYF.

This chain joins TRBV28 and TRBJ1-6; weak D call: TRBD1 (5 bases). The CDR3 is 19 amino acids. Germline CDR1 reads MDHEN; CDR2 reads SYDVKM. The V end was cut by 0 bases, the J end by 6 bases, with 21 bases between. The CDR3 DNA is TGTGCCAGCAGTTTATGCCTCCTCGGACACCGGAAACTTAATTCACCCCTCCACTTT. Its protein is CASSLCLLGHRKLNSPLHF.

The rearrangement links TRBV7-6 to TRBJ1-1; possibly TRBD1 for D (5 bases). CDR3 length: 18 amino acids. Trimming shortened V by 0 bases and J by 5 bases, and 22 bases separated the two germline ends. CDR1 and CDR2 (germline): SGHVS, FNYEAQ. The CDR3 loop is CASSLAPGGYPLGTEAFF. The DNA of the CDR3 is TGTGCCAGCAGCTTAGCTCCGGGGGGGTACCCCCTAGGGACTGAAGCTTTCTTT.

The chain combines TRBV7-6 with TRBJ2-3, with 9 positions matching TRBD2. The CDR3 is 15 amino acids. Looked up from germline, CDR1 is SGHVS and CDR2 is FNYEAQ. The V and J ends lost 2 bases and 6 bases, in that order; junction bases with no gene match: 6. The CDR3 DNA sequence: TGTGCCAGCAGCTTATCGGCTAGCGGGGTGGATACGCAGTATTTT. Residues: CASSLSASGVDTQYF.

The chain links TRBV2 to TRBJ2-2, with 10 bases matching TRBD2. The junction had 22 bases not matched to a gene; V was cut back by 3 bases and J by 3 bases. The germline V gene has CDR1 SNHLY and CDR2 FYNNEI. CDR3 length equals 22 residues. The CDR3 region is CASSERGGLAGALVLYTGELFF. CDR3 DNA: TGTGCCAGCAGTGAGAGGGGTGGGCTAGCGGGGGCCCTCGTCCTGTACACCGGGGAGCTGTTTTTT.

This clone has only a few counts. The chain joins TRBV5-6 to TRBJ2-5; D perhaps matches TRBD1 (6 bases). The germline gives CDR1 SGHDT, CDR2 YYEEEE. With 0 bases removed from V and 1 base from J, the gap between germline ends came to 19 bases. The CDR3 spans 18 residues. The CDR3 reads CASSLEKYRVAPQETQYF. In nucleotides, the CDR3 is TGTGCCAGCAGCTTGGAAAAATACAGGGTCGCCCCCCAAGAGACCCAGTACTTC.

This rearrangement joins TRBV27 to TRBJ1-4, with D hard to call. CDR1 MNHEY and CDR2 SMNVEV come from the germline V gene (reference sequence). V lost 2 bases and J 2 bases, leaving 18 bases between the germline ends. The CDR3 consists of 18 residues. CDR3 coding DNA: TGTGCCAGCAGTTTACACCTGGGAGCACAAAACACTAATGAAAAACTGTTTTTT. Translation gives CASSLHLGAQNTNEKLFF.

This chain connects TRBV14 to TRBJ2-6, with D unclear. Germline loops: CDR1 SGHDN, CDR2 FVKESK. Trimming took 2 bases from V and 0 from J, leaving 11 bases between them. The CDR3 is 17 amino acids. The CDR3 DNA reads as TGTGCCAGCAGCCAATATTATTCGGGCTCTGGGGCCAACGTCCTGACTTTC. Translating it yields CASSQYYSGSGANVLTF.

The chain links TRBV28 to TRBJ1-3, with a weak D call TRBD1 (5 bases). The V gene lost 4 bases and the J gene lost 0 bases, with 22 bases spanning the gap. The CDR3 has 19 residues. The V gene's germline CDR1 is MDHEN and CDR2 SYDVKM. The chain's CDR3 is CASSCRQKGNLDSGNTIYF. The DNA for the CDR3 is TGTGCCAGCAGTTGCCGACAGAAGGGGAACCTCGACTCTGGAAACACCATATATTTT. Complete variable domain (other parts from reference TRBV28 and TRBJ1-3): DVKVTQSSRYLVKRTGEKVFLECVQDMDHENMFWYRQDPGLGLRLIYFSYDVKMKEKGDIPEGYSVSREKKERFSLILESASTNQTSMYLCASSCRQKGNLDSGNTIYFGEGSWLTVV.

The chain recombines TRBV29-1 with TRBJ2-7, with D hard to call. The CDR3 contains 13 residues. CDR1 is SQVTM, CDR2 ANQGSEA, per germline. V lost 2 bases and J lost 2, with 10 bases in between. CDR3 DNA: TGCAGCGTTGAAACAGTTGGGCCCTACGAGCAGTACTTC. Its protein product is CSVETVGPYEQYF.

The chain recombines TRBV13 with TRBJ1-3, with 10 positions matching TRBD1. The CDR3 sequence is 16 residues long. The V and J ends lost 5 bases and 8 bases, in that order; junction bases with no gene match: 12. Germline values: CDR1 PRHDT, CDR2 FYEKMQ (reference sequence). This CDR3 is CASSPPYGTGAYTIYF. CDR3 in DNA: TGTGCCAGCAGCCCCCCTTACGGGACAGGGGCATACACCATATATTTT. The variable domain in full, with the rest retrieved from reference TRBV13 and TRBJ1-3, is AAGVIQSPRHLIKEKRETATLKCYPIPRHDTVYWYQQGPGQDPQFLISFYEKMQSDKGSIPDRFSAQQFSDYHSELNMSSLELGDSALYFCASSPPYGTGAYTIYFGEGSWLTVV.

V gene TRBV28 combines with J gene TRBJ1-5, with D possibly being TRBD1 (6 bases). There are 17 residues in the CDR3. Trimming removed 6 bases at V and 2 bases at J, with 20 bases between. The germline V gene encodes CDR1 MDHEN and CDR2 SYDVKM. CDR3 region: CASSNNRALGRNQPQHF. In DNA form, the CDR3 reads TGTGCCAGCAGCAATAACAGGGCACTCGGGCGCAATCAGCCCCAGCATTTT.

The chain carries TRBV14 and TRBJ2-7; 9 nucleotides align to TRBD1. The CDR3 runs 17 residues. Trimming removed 1 base from V and 2 bases from J; junction bases left unmatched: 9. Germline V gene sequence: CDR1 SGHDN, CDR2 FVKESK. CDR3 sequence: CASSQAYLGTGPYEQYF. The CDR3 DNA is TGTGCCAGCAGCCAAGCCTATTTAGGGACAGGGCCCTACGAGCAGTACTTC.

With respect to this clone: An end of the junction does not agree with germline; a read error may underlie this. Other nucleotide sequences in the sample specify the same CDR3. The chain uses TRBV4-3 and TRBJ1-1; D is perhaps TRBD1 (5 bases). The CDR3 has 15 amino acids. Per germline, CDR1 LGHNA and CDR2 YSLEER. The CDR3, as DNA: TGCGCCAGCAGCCAAGAAGCGGGGCAGAACGCTGAAGCTTTCTTT. Translated: CASSQEAGQNAEAFF.

The CDR3 DNA sequence: TGCGCCAGCAGCTCGCTTTTGGGACAGCTCGTTCACGAGCAGTACTTC. The encoded protein is CASSSLLGQLVHEQYF. V is TRBV5-1 and J is TRBJ2-7, with 7 bases lining up with TRBD1. Germline loops: CDR1 SGHRS, CDR2 YFSETQ. After removal of 3 bases from V and 5 bases from J, the junction contained 14 bases not matched to a gene. This CDR3 comprises 16 residues.

The gene calls are TRBV28 and TRBJ1-1; TRBD1 is a possible D gene (6 bases). The CDR3 runs to 15 residues. V lost 6 bases and J lost 4, with 18 bases in between. CDR1 MDHEN and CDR2 SYDVKM come from the germline V gene. CDR3 nucleotides: TGTGCCAGCAGAGGATACAGGGTAGGGAGCACTGAAGCTTTCTTT. Its protein product is CASRGYRVGSTEAFF. Filled out from reference TRBV28 and TRBJ1-1, the complete variable domain reads DVKVTQSSRYLVKRTGEKVFLECVQDMDHENMFWYRQDPGLGLRLIYFSYDVKMKEKGDIPEGYSVSREKKERFSLILESASTNQTSMYLCASRGYRVGSTEAFFGQGTRLTVV.